This paragraph covers one TCR beta chain sequence. The antigen this receptor binds is unknown. Base qualities are not at hand, and no much larger clone is one base apart. The sample's time point label, in plain terms: baseline, week 1 (first vaccination visit). The treatment or condition label of this sample denotes: pre-vaccination baseline after standard-of-care therapy. All donors had newly diagnosed IDH1-mutant astrocytomas of WHO grade 3 or 4 that showed loss of nuclear ATRX. The samples were drawn from NOA16, a multicentre, single-arm, open-label phase I trial in Germany that tested a mutant IDH1 peptide vaccine in humans for the first time. Blood drawn at visit V03 was used as the baseline sample for immunogenicity testing. Genomic DNA for TCRB sequencing was extracted from EDTA blood using the DNeasy Blood and Tissue Kit. This sample was included in a study of a mutant IDH1 vaccine in newly diagnosed glioma (dated by TCRdb to the early 2020s). About the investigation overall: Of the roughly 34 treated patients, approximately 62% were male and around 40% were female, and the mean age was approximately 37 years. Peripheral blood samples were drawn at six visits, namely V03 (baseline), V05, V07, V10, V12 and V13. For exploratory analyses, longitudinal TCRB deep sequencing was carried out in under 30 treated patients wherever samples were available. Prior to enrollment, standard therapy consisting of radiotherapy alone, temozolomide alone, or radiochemotherapy with temozolomide had been administered to patients, with the combination being received by most patients. Points the paper makes about the study in general: Immune responses induced by the vaccine were seen in 90% to 95% of patients across multiple MHC alleles. The authors stated that sample limitations prevented analyses of patient blood samples from being reproduced. Availability determined which PBMC samples were chosen for TCRB deep sequencing. No apparent relationship was observed between pseudoprogression and alterations in the top peripheral T cell clonotypes detected by TCRB sequencing.

V is pared back by 3 bases and J by 5 bases, with 10 bases lying between the germline termini. Sequences LNHDA (CDR1) and SQIVND (CDR2) are obtained from the germline V gene (reference sequence). The CDR3 has 13 amino acids, counting the end cysteine and phenylalanine. Just CDR3 DNA is preserved here, 39 bases in frame from base 1. Library method: the immunoSEQ multiplex PCR assay. Rearranged TCR beta chain sequences were amplified using the hsTCRB Kit according to the manufacturer's protocol. An Illumina MiSeq was used to sequence the TCRB libraries. The paper's data handling went like this. Demultiplexing, trimming and gene mapping were performed with the kit vendor's proprietary platform. TCRdb retrieved this table from immuneACCESS and kept in-frame rearrangements only. Not all clones are present; in checked studies, unresolved V genes account for under half, and no reason is known for the remainder. Clone size and V and J calls were adopted from that table, with D and trimming inferred from the DNA. In all, the sample holds about 98,000 clones, and roughly 89% of those were seen once. The ten largest clones represent roughly 0.54% of the sample.

The origin of this receptor is a woman in her forties or fifties with glioma. The specimen comprised PBMCs, sampled from a glioma patient treated with radiotherapy, temozolomide or both. The chain couples TRBV19 to TRBJ2-5; TRBD2 is a weak D gene call, 5 bases matching. The DNA sequence is as follows: TGTGCCAGTAGTATTGGCGGGCCGGAGACCCAGTACTTC. The translation is CASSIGGPETQYF.